This T cell receptor beta chain came from a study of breast tumors, draining lymph nodes, adjacent tissues (TCRdb year 2016). Turning to the overall study: The study compared TCR beta repertoires across tumor, adjacent nontumor tissue and axillary lymph nodes from breast cancer patients. The study was designed to assess the relationships and possible T-cell exchange between tumor, surrounding tissue and draining lymph node repertoires in human breast cancer. Broad study findings and their caveats: The study presented the conclusion that tumor T cells originate in lymph nodes as consistent with a hypothesis, not as something directly demonstrated. Tumor T-cell repertoires showed less diversity than lymph node repertoires and more diversity than nontumor tissue repertoires, and tumor T-cell repertoires showed preferential V and J gene usage. Tumor and nontumor tissue repertoires were found to be significantly more similar in luminal-like than in basal-like breast cancer. The data were considered consistent with the idea that most tumor T cells come from the lymph node and then expand in tumor tissue.

The axillary draining lymph nodes of breast cancer patients were the source of the lymph node samples. As to this clonotype: Its antigen remains unidentified. A much larger clone is a single base away; this may be a read error.

CDR1 is given as LNHDA and CDR2 as SQIVND, both from the germline V gene (reference sequence). From the cysteine up to the phenylalanine, the CDR3 has a length of 20 residues. Only CDR3 DNA remains: 60 bases, in frame from the first base. V ends up 6 bases short and J 0 bases short, with an unmatched junction base count of 13. The reads were generated on an Illumina HiSeq 2000. Multiplex PCR amplification was used to build the TCR beta chain libraries. High-throughput sequencing was used to analyze the amplified TCR beta chain products. TCRdb itself trimmed the public reads at Q25 with fastp, ran MiXCR and retained productive beta chains. When rows share a CDR3 protein, they turn into one entry using the most common DNA and genes. The sample yields approximately 120,000 distinct CDR3 sequences; about 20% were counted once. The ten largest clonotypes hold roughly 2.2% of the sample.

The rearrangement joined TRBV19 to TRBJ2-1; 14 nucleotides in the junction match TRBD2. The specimen sequenced was axillary lymph node tissue. The receptor was derived from a female donor with breast cancer. Some clones in this sample may be carry-over from other donors' samples. The nucleotide sequence is given as TGTGCCAGTAGCCGAGCGACTAGCGGGAGGGTATCCGACTCCTACAATGAGCAGTTCTTC. The encoded protein is CASSRATSGRVSDSYNEQFF.